These T cell receptor beta chains were read from a single sample in a study of blood T cell repertoires in COVID-19. Assay used: immunoSEQ multiplex PCR; TCRdb lists only in-frame clones, some missing. The table includes around 120,000 clones, over 75% detected once. The specimen was peripheral blood. The receptors were gathered from a human donor with active COVID-19. The donor label of this sample is uncertain. CDR3s include the opening cysteine and the closing phenylalanine or tryptophan. The D gene is left open where the match is weak. Rows may omit the clone size; those that give it use once, few, many or a size class.

J,D,size,V,DNA,CDR3
TRBJ2-2,NA,once,TRBV5-1,TGCGCCAGCGCTAACAGGGCGGGGAACACCGGGGAGCTGTTTTTT,CASANRAGNTGELFF
TRBJ1-5,NA,NA,TRBV6-5,TGTGCCAGCGGCGGGGGGTTACGCAATCAGCCCCAGCATTTT,CASGGGLRNQPQHF
TRBJ1-1,NA,NA,TRBV6-4,TGTGCCAGCAGTGAGGACATGTTCGGGGGCACTGAAGCTTTCTTT,CASSEDMFGGTEAFF
TRBJ2-3,TRBD1,NA,TRBV11-2,TGTGCCAGCAGCTTAGTGGGGACAGAGTCAGATACGCAGTATTTT,CASSLVGTESDTQYF
TRBJ1-5,NA,NA,TRBV7-6,TGTGCCAGCAGCTTACAGGGGAATCAGCCCCAGCATTTT,CASSLQGNQPQHF
TRBJ2-1,TRBD2,NA,TRBV10-3,TGTGCCATCAGTGACCCTAGCGGGGGCTCCTACAATGAGCAGTTCTTC,CAISDPSGGSYNEQFF
TRBJ2-5,TRBD1,NA,TRBV13,TGTGCCAGCAGCACTCAACAGGGGGCGGGAGAGACCCAGTACTTC,CASSTQQGAGETQYF
TRBJ2-1,TRBD2,NA,TRBV7-2,TGTGCCAGCAGCTTAGAATTCACTAGCGGGGGGGCGCGGGAGCAGTTCTTC,CASSLEFTSGGAREQFF
TRBJ2-7,TRBD1,once,TRBV24-1,TGTGCCACCAGTGAGGGGGACAGCGACGAGCAGTACTTC,CATSEGDSDEQYF
TRBJ1-6,TRBD1,many,TRBV7-6,TGTGCCAGCAGCTTAGGCATACAGGGGGATAATTCACCCCTCCACTTT,CASSLGIQGDNSPLHF
TRBJ2-2,TRBD2,NA,TRBV7-9,TGTGCCAGCAGCTTGGGACTAGCGGGGCCCGGGGAGCTGTTTTTT,CASSLGLAGPGELFF
TRBJ2-3,TRBD1,NA,TRBV6-2/TRBV6-3,TGTGCCAGCAGTTACTCACCCCTCGACAGGGATCCCCGCACAGATACGCAGTATTTT,CASSYSPLDRDPRTDTQYF
TRBJ1-4,NA,few,TRBV9,TGTGCCAGCAGCGTATCGACAGCACCCAATGAAAAACTGTTTTTT,CASSVSTAPNEKLFF
TRBJ2-4,NA,NA,TRBV2,TGTGCCAGCACCCACCGGGGGGCGGGCAAAAACATTCAGTACTTC,CASTHRGAGKNIQYF